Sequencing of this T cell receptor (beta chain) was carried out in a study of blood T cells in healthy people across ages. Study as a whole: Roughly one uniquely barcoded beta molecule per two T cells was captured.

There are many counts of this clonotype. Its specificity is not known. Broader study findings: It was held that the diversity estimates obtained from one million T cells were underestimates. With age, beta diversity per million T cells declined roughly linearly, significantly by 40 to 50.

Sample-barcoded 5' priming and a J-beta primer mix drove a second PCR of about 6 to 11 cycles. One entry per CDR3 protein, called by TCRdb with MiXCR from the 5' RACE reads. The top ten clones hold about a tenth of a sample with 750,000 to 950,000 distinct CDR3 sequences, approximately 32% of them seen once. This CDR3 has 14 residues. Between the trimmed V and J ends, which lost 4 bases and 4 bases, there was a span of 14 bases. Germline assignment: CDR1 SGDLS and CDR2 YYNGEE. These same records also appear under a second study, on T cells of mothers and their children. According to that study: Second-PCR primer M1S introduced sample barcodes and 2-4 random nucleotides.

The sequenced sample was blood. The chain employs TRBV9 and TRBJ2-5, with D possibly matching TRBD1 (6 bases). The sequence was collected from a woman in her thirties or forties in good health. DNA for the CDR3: TGTGCCAGCAGCCTAAGTCAAGGGGGAGAGACCCAGTACTTC. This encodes CASSLSQGGETQYF.